The 4 T cell receptor beta chains reported below all come from one sample, sequenced in a study of T cell changes during pregnancy in multiple sclerosis. Repertoires were generated with immunoSEQ multiplex PCR, while TCRdb's copy carries only in-frame clones and drops some. The sample includes fewer than 45,000 clones, around 92% of them seen just once. This specimen was CD8+ T cells from peripheral blood mononuclear cells, taken in the third trimester of pregnancy. The receptors derive from a female donor with multiple sclerosis, enrolled in a pregnancy study.

This chain uses TRBV18 with TRBJ2-7; D not certain. V lost 0 bases to trimming and J lost 4 bases, with 13 bases between them. The CDR3 is made up of 15 amino acids. Germline V CDR1 and CDR2: KGHSH, LQKENI. The CDR3 region has the DNA TGTGCCAGCTCACCACCGGCCACCCGCCCTTACGAGCAGTACTTC. This encodes CASSPPATRPYEQYF.

The gene calls are TRBV14 and TRBJ2-1; D is possibly TRBD1 (7 bases). Germline V gene data show CDR1 as SGHDN and CDR2 as FVKESK. Trimming pared 1 base from V and 3 bases from J, leaving 10 bases between. The CDR3 spans 15 residues. The CDR3 is CASSQVQGGYNEQFF. CDR3 DNA: TGTGCCAGCAGCCAAGTTCAGGGGGGCTACAATGAGCAGTTCTTC.

The chain employs TRBV5-1 and TRBJ2-7; 7 bases are a match to TRBD1. The CDR3 loop spans 13 amino acids. V was clipped by 4 bases and J by 3 bases; unmatched bases: 4. Germline V gene data show CDR1 as SGHRS and CDR2 as YFSETQ. CDR3 region: CASSTGQHYEQYF. Written as DNA, the CDR3 is TGCGCCAGCAGCACGGGACAGCACTACGAGCAGTACTTC.

The chain carries TRBV29-1 and TRBJ2-5; 10 nucleotides line up with TRBD1. The CDR3 has 19 amino acids. Germline V gene lookup returns CDR1 SQVTM and CDR2 ANQGSEA. Unmatched junction bases numbered 16, after V lost 2 bases and J lost 1 base. This CDR3 is CSVEKAYPGTGDSQETQYF. DNA of the CDR3: TGCAGCGTTGAAAAGGCCTACCCCGGGACAGGGGACAGCCAAGAGACCCAGTACTTC. Full variable domain (missing parts from reference TRBV29-1 and TRBJ2-5): SAVISQKPSRDICQRGTSLTIQCQVDSQVTMMFWYRQQPGQSLTLIATANQGSEATYESGFVIDKFPISRPNLTFSTLTVSNMSPEDSSIYLCSVEKAYPGTGDSQETQYFGPGTRLLVL.